Each of the 20 T cell receptor beta chains below was sequenced from the same sample in a study of CXCR3-negative and CXCR3-positive naive CD8 T cells. Study-wide results and limits: Against CXCR3-negative naive cells, CXCR3-positive naive cells showed more hydrophobic TRB CDR3s.

These receptors are not linked to any known antigen. The TRB libraries of cDNA were built by UMI-labeled 5' RACE. TCRdb re-called the 5' RACE reads and gives one entry per CDR3 protein, without DNA. Listed are nearly 90,000 distinct CDR3 sequences; around 0.82% falls within the top ten. The specimen sequenced was naive CXCR3+ CD8+ T cells from blood. Subset: CD45RO-CCR7+CD27+CD95- naive CD8+ T cells expressing CXCR3 (TNR3+). The origin of the receptors is a human donor in good health. Some clones in this sample may be carry-over from other donors' samples.

V is TRBV28 and J is TRBJ2-2. The length of the CDR3 is 13 residues. The germline CDR1 and CDR2 sequences are MDHEN and SYDVKM. The CDR3 reads CASSALNTGELFF.

The rearrangement uses TRBV5-1 and TRBJ2-7; TCRdb returns TRBD1, unconfirmable since there is no DNA. The CDR3 has 15 amino acids. Germline CDR1 reads SGHRS; CDR2 reads YFSETQ. The CDR3 loop is CASSLTGQGLYEQYF.

V usage is TRBV20-1 and J usage is TRBJ1-1; no DNA is available, so the TRBD1 call from TCRdb remains unchecked. The CDR3 is 13 residues long. Germline V gene data show CDR1 as DFQATT and CDR2 as SNEGSKA (reference sequence). The CDR3 here is CSAGSDRVVEAFF.

The chain has TRBV10-3 and TRBJ2-2. CDR3 size: 14 residues. Looked up from germline, CDR1 is ENHRY and CDR2 is SYGVKD. The chain's CDR3 is CAIRVSRNTGELFF.

The chain links TRBV27 to TRBJ1-5. This CDR3 is 14 amino acids long. The V gene's germline CDR1 is MNHEY and CDR2 SMNVEV (reference sequence). CDR3 sequence reads: CASSLGAENQPQHF.

This chain connects TRBV29-1 to TRBJ1-2; TCRdb's D call of TRBD1 is untestable without DNA. Germline loops: CDR1 SQVTM, CDR2 ANQGSEA. CDR3 length equals 13 residues. The CDR3 sequence is CSTREPGAYGYTF.

This chain connects TRBV10-3 to TRBJ2-7; TCRdb returns TRBD1, unconfirmable since there is no DNA. The CDR3 totals 15 residues. Germline V CDR1 and CDR2: ENHRY, SYGVKD. CDR3 sequence: CAISELTAPTYEQYF.

The chain combines TRBV4-2 with TRBJ2-1; checking the TCRdb D call of TRBD2 is not possible without DNA. There are 18 residues in the CDR3. Germline V lookup: CDR1 LGHNA, CDR2 YNFKEQ. Here the CDR3 reads CASSQDLIAGGSYNEQFF.

The V and J genes are TRBV20-1 and TRBJ2-5; checking the TCRdb D call of TRBD1 is not possible without DNA. The CDR3 has 15 residues. Germline loops: CDR1 DFQATT, CDR2 SNEGSKA (reference sequence). This chain's CDR3 is CSARDRRQTQETQYF.

V and J are TRBV27 and TRBJ2-7; lacking DNA, the TRBD1 call made by TCRdb goes unchecked. Germline CDR1 MNHEY, CDR2 SMNVEV (reference sequence). The CDR3 consists of 14 residues. The CDR3 region is CASSTWTQIHEQYF.

The genes are TRBV4-2 and TRBJ2-2; TCRdb calls TRBD1, which cannot be checked without DNA. There are 18 residues in the CDR3. In germline, CDR1 is LGHNA, CDR2 YNFKEQ. The CDR3 reads CASSQGTILDINTGELFF.

The chain employs TRBV5-1 and TRBJ2-1; TCRdb proposes TRBD1, but this gene call is untestable without DNA. CDR3 length: 15 residues. Germline CDR1 SGHRS, CDR2 YFSETQ. CDR3 sequence reads: CASSLEGTDYNEQFF.

The rearrangement links TRBV6-5 to TRBJ1-2; TCRdb's D gene call, TRBD1, goes unchecked for lack of DNA. Germline V gives CDR1 MNHEY, CDR2 SVGAGI. CDR3 length: 17 amino acids. The CDR3 loop is CASIMTPTGQGVVGYTF.

The chain uses TRBV19 and TRBJ1-5. CDR3 length: 15 residues. From germline, CDR1 is LNHDA and CDR2 SQIVND (reference sequence). CDR3: CASSWGQISNQPQHF.

This rearrangement joins TRBV4-3 to TRBJ2-2; TCRdb's D call, TRBD2, is unchecked because there is no DNA. The germline gives CDR1 LGHNA, CDR2 YSLEER. The CDR3 length is 14 residues. CDR3 loop: CASSGGLEVGELFF.

V usage is TRBV18 and J usage is TRBJ2-7; TCRdb indicates TRBD1, and absent DNA this call remains unverified. The germline gives CDR1 KGHSH, CDR2 LQKENI. The CDR3 spans 16 residues. The CDR3 sequence: CASSPLGQDTSYEQYF.

The chain links TRBV12-3 or TRBV12-4 to TRBJ2-1; TCRdb selects TRBD2, and the lack of DNA leaves this call unchecked. The CDR3 has 15 residues. CDR3 sequence reads: CASSPSGRAYNEQFF.

The chain couples TRBV20-1 to TRBJ2-1; TCRdb names TRBD2, which stays unverified in the absence of DNA. Germline CDR1 reads DFQATT; CDR2 reads SNEGSKA (reference sequence). This CDR3 has 16 residues. The CDR3 is CSARESEREGRYEQFF.

The chain couples TRBV14 to TRBJ2-7; TCRdb picks TRBD1, but there is no DNA to check that call. The CDR3 loop spans 11 amino acids. Germline V gene sequence: CDR1 SGHDN, CDR2 FVKESK. The CDR3: CASSQDGTEYF.

J is TRBJ1-1 and V is TRBV6-1. The CDR3 extends over 19 amino acids. Germline V gives CDR1 MNHNS, CDR2 SASEGT. CDR3 in amino acids: CASSTISASRRRVNTEAFF.